The 7 T cell receptor beta chains in this list originate from one sample, sequenced in a study of blood T cells in healthy people across ages. A second PCR of 7 to 11 cycles used a sample-barcoded 5' primer and a J-beta primer mix. TCRdb ran MiXCR on the 5' RACE reads and lists one entry per CDR3 protein. Of fewer than 2 million distinct CDR3 sequences listed, around 40% are singletons. The source material was blood. Receptors originate from a human donor in good health.

The chain uses TRBV4-3 and TRBJ2-4, with D unclear. CDR3 length equals 15 residues. The germline CDR1 and CDR2 sequences are LGHNA and YSLEER. V shed 2 bases and J shed 13 bases, with 21 bases lying between them. The CDR3 spells CASSQLFGDSYGQYF. The CDR3 nucleotides are TGCGCCAGCAGCCAACTATTTGGCGACTCCTACGGGCAGTACTTC.

The chain has TRBV6-5 and TRBJ2-2; D remains unclear. The CDR3 runs 14 residues. CDR1 is MNHEY and CDR2 is SVGAGI in the germline V gene. Trimming stripped 6 bases from V and 2 bases from J, with 10 bases between. The CDR3 DNA is TGTGCCAGCAGCCTTATCACTAACACCGGGGAGCTGTTTTTT. Translated: CASSLITNTGELFF.

A few counts support this clonotype. The chain is built from TRBV4-3 and TRBJ2-1; D not resolved. Trimming pared 1 base from V and 4 bases from J, leaving 8 bases between. The CDR3 loop spans 14 amino acids. The germline V gene encodes CDR1 LGHNA and CDR2 YSLEER. Here the CDR3 reads CASSQAITYNEQFF. CDR3 coding DNA: TGCGCCAGCAGCCAAGCTATTACATACAATGAGCAGTTCTTC.

This clonotype showed up just a few times. This chain connects TRBV5-1 to TRBJ2-7; D is unresolved. V lost 2 bases and J lost 2, with 11 bases in between. CDR3 size: 14 residues. Per germline, CDR1 SGHRS and CDR2 YFSETQ. The CDR3 DNA is TGCGCCAGCAGCTTAGGCGATGTAACCTACGAGCAGTACTTC. As protein: CASSLGDVTYEQYF. The full variable domain, rest sourced from reference TRBV5-1 and TRBJ2-7, is KAGVTQTPRYLIKTRGQQVTLSCSPISGHRSVSWYQQTPGQGLQFLFEYFSETQRNKGNFPGRFSGRQFSNSRSEMNVSTLELGDSALYLCASSLGDVTYEQYFGPGTRLTVT.

This chain links TRBV5-1 with TRBJ2-7, with TRBD1 matching over 7 bases. There are 17 residues in the CDR3. Looked up from germline, CDR1 is SGHRS and CDR2 is YFSETQ. V shed 4 bases, J shed 5 bases, and the junction held 18 bases outside the gene matches. The CDR3 loop reads CASSPAGYRDRINEQYF. The CDR3 coding sequence is TGCGCCAGCAGCCCCGCCGGCTACCGGGACAGAATCAACGAGCAGTACTTC.

The chain couples TRBV12-3 or TRBV12-4 to TRBJ2-7; D not resolved. This CDR3 is built from 13 residues. V gave up 6 bases and J gave up 6 bases, with 15 bases separating them. Here the CDR3 reads CASRWRATGEQYF. CDR3 bases: TGTGCCAGCAGATGGCGAGCAACCGGCGAGCAGTACTTC.

This clonotype was detected many times. The germline gene is not matched at one end of the junction; a read error may be the cause. The V gene is TRBV5-1, the J gene TRBJ2-7; the D is unclear. The length of the CDR3 is 13 residues. CDR1 SGHRS and CDR2 YFSETQ come from the germline V gene. In DNA, the CDR3 is TGTGCCAGCAGTTTTCCCGGAACCTACGAGCAGTACTTC. It specifies CASSFPGTYEQYF. Supplemented by reference TRBV5-1 and TRBJ2-7, the full variable domain reads KAGVTQTPRYLIKTRGQQVTLSCSPISGHRSVSWYQQTPGQGLQFLFEYFSETQRNKGNFPGRFSGRQFSNSRSEMNVSTLELGDSALYLCASSFPGTYEQYFGPGTRLTVT.